These 31 T cell receptor beta chains were all obtained from the same sample, sequenced in a study of blood T cell repertoires in COVID-19. Sequencing was performed with immunoSEQ multiplex PCR; in TCRdb, only in-frame clones are kept and a portion is missing. The sample yields over 400,000 clones, 88% seen once. Source material: PBMCs or T cells enriched from blood (not recorded which). The source is a woman in her sixties who had recovered from COVID-19.

The chain recombines TRBV3-1 (or the pseudogene TRBV3-2) with TRBJ2-3; D remains ambiguous. Trimming left V 3 bases short and J 2 bases short, with 6 bases between. Germline loops: CDR1 LGHDT, CDR2 YNNKEL (reference sequence). This CDR3 spans 13 amino acids. The CDR3 here is CASSQGLTDTQYF. For the CDR3, the DNA is TGTGCCAGCAGCCAGGGCCTCACAGATACGCAGTATTTT.

The V gene is TRBV18, the J gene TRBJ1-3; TRBD1 matches at 9 bases. There are 15 residues in the CDR3. Germline CDR1 and CDR2: KGHSH and LQKENI. The J segment lost 6 bases and the V segment lost 0 bases, leaving 3 bases of the junction unmatched. As DNA, the CDR3 is TGTGCCAGCTCACCACCGGGACAGGGTTTAAACACCATATATTTT. This codes for CASSPPGQGLNTIYF.

V gene TRBV5-1 combines with J gene TRBJ2-3; TRBD2 agrees at 9 bases. Germline trimming cut 4 bases from V and 4 bases from J; bases unmatched to any gene: 19. CDR3 length: 19 residues. Germline values: CDR1 SGHRS, CDR2 YFSETQ. CDR3 sequence (DNA): TGCGCCAGCAGCACCACGTCTAGCGGGATACTGGGTGGCGCAGATACGCAGTATTTT. The encoded protein is CASSTTSSGILGGADTQYF.

The chain links TRBV15 to TRBJ2-7, with 7 bases that match TRBD2. This CDR3 comprises 14 residues. Looked up from germline, CDR1 is LNHNV and CDR2 is YYDKDF (reference sequence). V was clipped by 4 bases and J by 4 bases; unmatched bases: 7. The CDR3 protein is CATSTLGGGYEQYF. The CDR3 DNA reads as TGTGCCACCAGCACCCTGGGGGGGGGATACGAGCAGTACTTC. Full variable domain (missing parts from reference TRBV15 and TRBJ2-7): DAMVIQNPRYQVTQFGKPVTLSCSQTLNHNVMYWYQQKSSQAPKLLFHYYDKDFNNEADTPDNFQSRRPNTSFCFLDIRSPGLGDTAMYLCATSTLGGGYEQYFGPGTRLTVT.

The V and J genes are TRBV5-4 and TRBJ2-6, with D possibly matching TRBD2 (6 bases). The CDR3 covers 20 residues. Germline CDR1 reads SGHNT; CDR2 reads YYREEE (reference sequence). The V end was cut by 0 bases, the J end by 1 base, with 20 bases between. The CDR3 region has the DNA TGTGCCAGCAGCTTGGGGGGTCGGGGGTCGAGTCGGTCTGGGGCCAACGTCCTGACTTTC. Encoded protein: CASSLGGRGSSRSGANVLTF.

The CDR3 sequence is CASSGDSSGNTIYF. DNA for the CDR3: TGTGCCAGCAGCGGGGACAGTTCTGGAAACACCATATATTTT. The V gene is TRBV4-2, the J gene TRBJ1-3, with 7 bases lining up with TRBD1. With V trimmed by 5 bases and J by 1 base, 2 bases remained unmatched. The CDR3 length is 14 residues. In germline, CDR1 is LGHNA, CDR2 YNFKEQ.

The gene calls are TRBV10-3 and TRBJ1-6; possible D gene TRBD1, 5 bases. This CDR3 is built from 13 residues. Germline-derived CDR1 and CDR2 are ENHRY and SYGVKD. Trimming pared 5 bases from V and 7 bases from J, leaving 9 bases between. The CDR3, as DNA: TGTGCCATCAGTAACGGGGGAAATTCACCCCTCCACTTT. The encoded protein is CAISNGGNSPLHF.

The CDR3 spells CASSTGGQGLGGYTF. CDR3 nucleotide sequence: TGTGCCAGCAGCACGGGGGGACAGGGTTTGGGTGGCTACACCTTC. V usage is TRBV7-2 and J usage is TRBJ1-2; TRBD1 matches 9 bases. The CDR3 consists of 15 residues. Losses at the gene ends were 5 bases for V and 7 bases for J; bases not matched to a gene: 11. Germline CDR1 is SGHTA and CDR2 is FQGNSA.

The chain has TRBV13 and TRBJ2-2; 7 positions match TRBD1. The germline V gene encodes CDR1 PRHDT and CDR2 FYEKMQ (reference sequence). The CDR3 spans 18 residues. The ends lost 2 bases at V and 2 bases at J; junction bases unmatched: 11. The CDR3 protein is CASSLRQGVRLNTGELFF. CDR3 coding DNA: TGTGCCAGCAGCTTAAGGCAGGGGGTGAGATTAAACACCGGGGAGCTGTTTTTT. Using reference TRBV13 and TRBJ2-2 for the parts outside the CDR3, the full variable domain is AAGVIQSPRHLIKEKRETATLKCYPIPRHDTVYWYQQGPGQDPQFLISFYEKMQSDKGSIPDRFSAQQFSDYHSELNMSSLELGDSALYFCASSLRQGVRLNTGELFFGEGSRLTVL.

This clone turned up a few times. The chain combines TRBV5-1 with TRBJ2-7; a possible D gene is TRBD1 (6 bases). Per germline, CDR1 SGHRS and CDR2 YFSETQ. V was shortened by 2 bases and J by 5 bases, with 11 bases between the two germline ends. This CDR3 comprises 13 residues. DNA for the CDR3: TGCGCCAGCAGCTTACAGGACAGCCACGAGCAGTACTTC. This encodes CASSLQDSHEQYF.

The genes are TRBV10-3 and TRBJ2-1; 10 nucleotides align to TRBD2. V lost 6 bases, J lost 6 bases, and 11 bases stayed unmatched. The germline CDR1 and CDR2 sequences are ENHRY and SYGVKD. CDR3 length: 16 amino acids. The CDR3 loop reads CAIRQERGGSINEQFF. The CDR3 coding sequence is TGTGCCATCAGGCAAGAGCGGGGGGGCTCTATCAATGAGCAGTTCTTC.

The chain has TRBV12-3 or TRBV12-4 and TRBJ2-1, with D unclear. This CDR3 is built from 12 residues. V was clipped by 2 bases and J by 10 bases, with 9 bases between them. CDR3 nucleotides: TGTGCCAGCAGTTTAAGACCGACAGAGCAGTTCTTC. Amino acid sequence: CASSLRPTEQFF.

This sequence joins TRBV10-2 and TRBJ1-5, with D possibly being TRBD1 (6 bases). V was cut by 6 bases and J by 5 bases, with 14 bases left in between. This CDR3 has 14 residues. The germline gives CDR1 WSHSY, CDR2 SAAADI. CDR3 DNA sequence: TGCGCCAGCAGGGGGGCTGGGGTGGATCAGCCCCAGCATTTT. This encodes CASRGAGVDQPQHF.

The J gene is TRBJ2-3, the V gene TRBV4-2; TRBD2 aligns across 7 bases. The J segment lost 4 bases and the V segment lost 2 bases, leaving 6 bases of the junction unmatched. The V gene's germline CDR1 is LGHNA and CDR2 YNFKEQ. This CDR3 contains 15 residues. The chain's CDR3 is CASSQSRGVADTQYF. The CDR3 DNA sequence: TGTGCCAGCAGCCAAAGTCGGGGGGTAGCAGATACGCAGTATTTT.

The chain uses TRBV19 and TRBJ1-1; D perhaps matches TRBD1 (5 bases). CDR3 length equals 15 residues. The V end was cut by 10 bases, the J end by 0 bases, with 18 bases between. Germline V gene data show CDR1 as LNHDA and CDR2 as SQIVND (reference sequence). As DNA, the CDR3 is TGTGCCACCCGACAGTACTACCCCATGAACACTGAAGCTTTCTTT. Translated, it gives CATRQYYPMNTEAFF.

The V gene is TRBV5-5, the J gene TRBJ2-7; 8 nucleotides match TRBD1. Germline-derived CDR1 and CDR2 are SGHKS and YYEKEE (reference sequence). The trim removed 1 base at V and 0 bases at J, leaving 6 bases unmatched. The CDR3 spans 16 residues. DNA for the CDR3: TGTGCCAGCAGCTTGTCCCGGGACAGGAGCTCCTACGAGCAGTACGTC. This translates into CASSLSRDRSSYEQYV.

The chain recombines TRBV3-1 (or the pseudogene TRBV3-2) with TRBJ2-5, with TRBD1 as a possible D gene (6 bases). Germline CDR1 is LGHDT and CDR2 is YNNKEL (reference sequence). This CDR3 is 15 amino acids long. Between the trimmed V and J ends, which lost 6 bases and 4 bases, there was a span of 18 bases. The CDR3 loop reads CASRLGASPAETQYF. For the CDR3, the DNA is TGTGCCAGCAGGTTGGGGGCCTCGCCCGCAGAGACCCAGTACTTC.

The chain links TRBV6-5 to TRBJ1-6, with D possibly being TRBD1 (6 bases). Trimming removed 3 bases from V and 10 bases from J, with 13 bases in between. There are 14 residues in the CDR3. CDR1 is MNHEY and CDR2 is SVGAGI in the germline V gene. CDR3 nucleotide sequence: TGTGCCAGCAGTTATGCAGGGGTAGGGTCACCCCTCCACTTT. Its protein product is CASSYAGVGSPLHF.

A single count supports this clone. This chain links TRBV10-3 with TRBJ1-3, with 7 nucleotides matching TRBD1. After removal of 6 bases from V and 2 bases from J, the junction contained 4 bases not matched to a gene. Germline CDR1 ENHRY, CDR2 SYGVKD. This CDR3 contains 14 residues. The CDR3 here is CAISPTGTGNTIYF. Written as DNA, the CDR3 is TGTGCCATCAGCCCGACAGGGACTGGAAACACCATATATTTT.

The chain uses TRBV4-2 and TRBJ1-6; D gene unclear. Germline CDR1 LGHNA, CDR2 YNFKEQ. The CDR3 loop spans 14 amino acids. V lost 0 bases to trimming and J lost 6 bases, with 6 bases between them. The chain's CDR3 is CASSQDESNSPLHF. The CDR3 coding sequence is TGTGCCAGCAGCCAAGATGAGTCTAATTCACCCCTCCACTTT.

The V and J genes are TRBV6-5 and TRBJ2-5, with TRBD1 identical over 7 bases. The CDR3 has 15 amino acids. J was trimmed by 1 base and V by 5 bases; bases with no gene match: 7. Germline CDR1 MNHEY, CDR2 SVGAGI. The CDR3 DNA reads TGTGCCAGCAGTCCAATTGACAGGGTCCAAGAGACCCAGTACTTC. It translates to CASSPIDRVQETQYF.

This clone was seen a few times. The chain joins TRBV5-1 to TRBJ2-2, with 9 bases fitting TRBD1. The CDR3 is 16 residues long. CDR1 and CDR2 (germline): SGHRS, YFSETQ. V lost 2 bases, J lost 5 bases, and 7 bases stayed unmatched. The CDR3 here is CASSFPTGGSTGELFF. The DNA of the CDR3 is TGCGCCAGCAGCTTTCCGACAGGGGGTTCGACCGGGGAGCTGTTTTTT.

This chain links TRBV14 with TRBJ1-3; D might be TRBD1 (6 bases). CDR3 length: 17 amino acids. In germline, CDR1 is SGHDN, CDR2 FVKESK. Between the trimmed V and J ends, which lost 6 bases and 0 bases, there was a span of 18 bases. The CDR3 DNA reads TGTGCCAGCAGTTCAGGGGCTCTAACCTTCTCTGGAAACACCATATATTTT. This translates into CASSSGALTFSGNTIYF.

The J gene is TRBJ2-1, the V gene TRBV6-2 or TRBV6-3; 8 nucleotides agree with TRBD1. Per germline, CDR1 MNHEY and CDR2 SVGEGT. V trimming: 1 base; J trimming: 7 bases; junction bases outside the gene matches: 3. The CDR3 is 14 amino acids. The CDR3 loop is CASSYLQGANEQFF. CDR3 nucleotides: TGTGCCAGCAGTTACTTGCAGGGGGCGAATGAGCAGTTCTTC.

The V gene is TRBV11-2, the J gene TRBJ2-3; 7 bases align to TRBD1. The CDR3 has 13 residues. V lost 4 bases and J lost 9; bases outside the gene matches: 7. The germline gives CDR1 SGHAT, CDR2 FQNNGV. The chain's CDR3 is CASSSHPGQTQYF. CDR3 nucleotide sequence: TGTGCCAGCAGCTCCCATCCGGGACAGACGCAGTATTTT. The complete variable domain, with remaining parts taken from reference TRBV11-2 and TRBJ2-3, reads EAGVAQSPRYKIIEKRQSVAFWCNPISGHATLYWYQQILGQGPKLLIQFQNNGVVDDSQLPKDRFSAERLKGVDSTLKIQPAKLEDSAVYLCASSSHPGQTQYFGPGTRLTVL.

This clone was seen just once. The gene calls are TRBV28 and TRBJ2-7, with D unclear. CDR1 is MDHEN and CDR2 is SYDVKM in the germline V gene. The CDR3 is 14 residues long. Trimming stripped 2 bases from V and 7 bases from J, with 15 bases between. CDR3: CASSLHLLGKEQYF. In DNA form, the CDR3 reads TGTGCCAGCAGTTTACACCTACTGGGCAAGGAGCAGTACTTC.

The chain couples TRBV19 to TRBJ1-3; D is ambiguous. This CDR3 is 13 amino acids long. Trimming left V 4 bases short and J 4 bases short, with 8 bases between. The germline gives CDR1 LNHDA, CDR2 SQIVND (reference sequence). The CDR3 bases are TGTGCCAGTAGTAAGGGAGTAGGAAACACCATATATTTT. The encoded protein is CASSKGVGNTIYF.

The CDR3 spells CASSLLGQDLYNEQFF. CDR3 nucleotides: TGTGCCAGCAGCTTATTGGGACAGGATCTCTACAATGAGCAGTTCTTC. This chain connects TRBV7-9 to TRBJ2-1, with 8 bases lining up with TRBD1. Germline lookup yields CDR1 SEHNR and CDR2 FQNEAQ (reference sequence). V lost 2 bases to trimming and J lost 3 bases; unmatched junction nucleotides: 6. There are 16 residues in the CDR3.

The rearrangement joins TRBV12-5 to TRBJ2-3; TRBD1 agrees at 11 bases. This CDR3 comprises 16 residues. Germline trimming cut 5 bases from V and 4 bases from J; bases unmatched to any gene: 8. Germline V gene sequence: CDR1 LGHNT, CDR2 FRNRAP. CDR3 DNA sequence: TGTGCTAGTGGTCTTTACCCGGGACAGGGGGCAGATACGCAGTATTTT. Translation: CASGLYPGQGADTQYF. The full variable domain, with the rest looked up from reference TRBV12-5 and TRBJ2-3, is DARVTQTPRHKVTEMGQEVTMRCQPILGHNTVFWYRQTMMQGLELLAYFRNRAPLDDSGMPKDRFSAEMPDATLATLKIQPSEPRDSAVYFCASGLYPGQGADTQYFGPGTRLTVL.

This sequence joins TRBV7-2 and TRBJ2-3, with TRBD2 identical over 7 bases. V shed 5 bases, J shed 5 bases, and the junction held 7 bases outside the gene matches. In germline, CDR1 is SGHTA, CDR2 FQGNSA. There are 14 residues in the CDR3. In DNA form, the CDR3 reads TGTGCCAGCAGCCTGACTAGCCCCCAAGATACGCAGTATTTT. Protein sequence: CASSLTSPQDTQYF. The variable domain in full, with the rest retrieved from reference TRBV7-2 and TRBJ2-3, is GAGVSQSPSNKVTEKGKDVELRCDPISGHTALYWYRQSLGQGLEFLIYFQGNSAPDKSGLPSDRFSAERTGGSVSTLTIQRTQQEDSAVYLCASSLTSPQDTQYFGPGTRLTVL.

The gene calls are TRBV27 and TRBJ2-1; 7 bases are a match to TRBD2. Trimming took 6 bases from V and 2 from J; bases not matched to a gene: 4. The CDR3 extends over 14 amino acids. Germline loops: CDR1 MNHEY, CDR2 SMNVEV (reference sequence). The CDR3 bases are TGTGCCAGCAGCCTGCGGGGGACCTACAATGAGCAGTTCTTC. Residues: CASSLRGTYNEQFF.